The table lists the clone carrying this TCR beta chain with many counts. The data are from a study of early T cells in non-severe SARS-CoV-2 infection. The CDR3 runs to 15 residues. Losses at the gene ends were 1 base for V and 5 bases for J; bases not matched to a gene: 4. Germline loops: CDR1 SGHNT, CDR2 YYREEE (reference sequence). Individual cDNA molecules carried attached unique molecular identifiers. TCRdb re-analysed the 5' RACE reads in MiXCR, keeping a single row per CDR3 protein. The sample includes tens of thousands of distinct CDR3 sequences, 8% to 10% of them seen just once. The sequenced sample was whole blood. The chain links TRBV5-4 to TRBJ2-5; 11 positions agree with TRBD2. This sequence originates from an adult who was a healthcare worker with PCR-confirmed SARS-CoV-2 infection or an uninfected control (not recorded which). CDR3: CASSLISGGAETQYF. The CDR3, as DNA: TGTGCCAGCAGCTTGATTAGCGGGGGGGCCGAGACCCAGTACTTC.